The source of this T cell receptor beta chain is a study of T-cell reconstitution after alpha-beta-depleted transplantation in children. From germline, CDR1 is SGHTA and CDR2 FQGTGA. V lost 5 bases, J lost 0 bases, and 11 bases lay in between. The CDR3 spans 15 residues. There are many counts of this clonotype. Unique molecular identifiers were used in preparing the TCRbeta library. TCRdb redid the calling of the PCR reads with MiXCR, one entry per CDR3 protein. The data hold 230,000 or so distinct CDR3 sequences, with 7.5% to 10% observed a single time. Sequenced here: PBMCs from the stem cell graft donor, sampled from the stem cell graft. This sequence originates from a human donor who donated a stem cell graft to a child with SCID. The rearrangement uses TRBV7-3 and TRBJ2-1; possibly TRBD2 for D (6 bases). As DNA, the CDR3 is TGTGCCAGCAGCACGGGGACTGGCTCCTACAATGAGCAGTTCTTC. Encoded protein: CASSTGTGSYNEQFF. The complete variable domain, with remaining parts taken from reference TRBV7-3 and TRBJ2-1, reads GAGVSQTPSNKVTEKGKYVELRCDPISGHTALYWYRQSLGQGPEFLIYFQGTGAADDSGLPNDRFFAVRPEGSVSTLKIQRTERGDSAVYLCASSTGTGSYNEQFFGPGTRLTVL.